This TCR beta chain emerged from a study of blood T cell repertoires in COVID-19. Clones were sequenced by immunoSEQ multiplex PCR, and TCRdb holds only the in-frame ones, with some missing. The table has 100,000 or so clones, about 88% seen once. Unmatched junction bases numbered 7, after V lost 4 bases and J lost 10 bases. The CDR3 covers 12 residues. Looked up from germline, CDR1 is SGHNT and CDR2 is YYREEE (reference sequence). Sample: peripheral blood. The chain employs TRBV5-4 and TRBJ1-2; 7 positions match TRBD1. The TCR originated in a human donor in a cohort sampled during active COVID-19. CDR3 nucleotide sequence: TGTGCCAGCAGCGCAGGGGGGATGGCCTACACCTTC. Its protein is CASSAGGMAYTF.